Listed below are T cell receptor beta chains from one sample, sequenced in a study of breast tumors, draining lymph nodes, adjacent tissues. TCRdb reprocessed the multiplex PCR reads via MiXCR and lists one record per CDR3 protein. The sample includes 180,000 or so distinct CDR3 sequences, about 32% of them seen just once. The sequenced sample consisted of axillary lymph node tissue. The source is a female donor with breast cancer. Some clones in this sample may be carry-over from other donors' samples. Each CDR3 is given with its conserved first and last residue. Fields, in order: CDR3 protein, CDR3 DNA, V gene, J gene, clone size, D gene. The D gene is left open where the match is weak. The size of a clone is reported for some rows only, either as once, few or many, or as a class for expanded clones.

CAISPGQGALIGETQYF,TGTGCCATCAGCCCCGGACAGGGGGCGTTAATTGGGGAGACCCAGTACTTC,TRBV10-3,TRBJ2-5,many,TRBD1
CASSSGPKHYEQFF,TGTGCCAGCAGCTCGGGACCCAAGCACTATGAGCAGTTCTTC,TRBV11-3,TRBJ2-1,many,NA
CASSQGATPQYF,TGTGCCAGCAGCCAGGGGGCGACCCCTCAGTATTTT,TRBV11-2,TRBJ2-3,many,TRBD1
CASSLSLAGGLSSYNEQFF,TGCGCCAGCAGCTTGTCACTAGCGGGGGGCCTCAGCTCCTACAATGAGCAGTTCTTC,TRBV5-1,TRBJ2-1,many,TRBD2
CASSPWTGSNTEAFF,TGTGCCAGCAGCCCGTGGACAGGGTCGAACACTGAAGCTTTCTTT,TRBV11-2,TRBJ1-1,few,TRBD1
CASSVAGSGLGEQYF,TGTGCCAGCAGCGTAGCTGGGTCCGGTCTTGGCGAGCAGTACTTC,TRBV9,TRBJ2-7,many,NA
CAMGWSSNQPQHF,TGTGCCATGGGGTGGAGTAGCAATCAGCCCCAGCATTTT,TRBV30,TRBJ1-5,many,NA
CASSYGTRQNIQYF,TGTGCCAGCAGCTATGGGACTAGACAGAACATTCAGTACTTC,TRBV6-1,TRBJ2-4,few,TRBD2
CASSPFHGQGAFGDTQYF,TGTGCCAGCAGTCCGTTCCATGGACAGGGAGCTTTCGGTGATACGCAGTATTTT,TRBV6-7,TRBJ2-3,once,TRBD1
CASSIVGKETQYF,TGTGCCAGTAGTATAGTAGGTAAAGAGACCCAGTACTTC,TRBV19,TRBJ2-5,once,NA
CAGSQGAWETQYF,TGTGCCGGGTCACAGGGGGCTTGGGAGACCCAGTACTTC,TRBV30,TRBJ2-5,many,TRBD1
CSARDPAGNTEAFF,TGCAGTGCTAGAGATCCGGCGGGCAACACTGAAGCTTTCTTT,TRBV20-1,TRBJ1-1,few,NA
CASRATSDQETQYF,TGTGCCAGCAGGGCGACTAGCGACCAAGAGACCCAGTACTTC,TRBV12-3/TRBV12-4,TRBJ2-5,many,TRBD2
CASSLVGRFTDTQYF,TGCGCCAGCAGCTTGGTAGGCAGGTTCACGGATACGCAGTATTTT,TRBV5-1,TRBJ2-3,many,NA
CSARPSGGAPNTGELFF,TGCAGTGCTAGGCCTAGCGGGGGGGCGCCGAACACCGGGGAGCTGTTTTTT,TRBV20-1,TRBJ2-2,NA,TRBD2
CASGAYGYTF,TGTGCCAGCGGGGCCTATGGCTACACCTTC,TRBV7-9,TRBJ1-2,many,NA
CASSPPGQPGLTYNEQFF,TGTGCCAGCAGTCCTCCGGGACAGCCAGGCCTAACCTACAATGAGCAGTTCTTC,TRBV6-1,TRBJ2-1,NA,TRBD1
CASSRGGESYEQYF,TGTGCCAGCAGCCGCGGGGGGGAGTCTTACGAGCAGTACTTC,TRBV7-9,TRBJ2-7,many,TRBD2
CASRGYEQYF,TGTGCCAGCAGGGGTTACGAGCAGTACTTC,TRBV6-2/TRBV6-3,TRBJ2-7,many,NA
CAGSLGYSNQPQHF,TGTGCCGGCAGTTTAGGATATAGCAATCAGCCCCAGCATTTT,TRBV27,TRBJ1-5,NA,NA
CSATVGQGVSPLHF,TGCAGTGCTACTGTGGGACAGGGGGTCTCACCCCTCCACTTT,TRBV20-1,TRBJ1-6,many,TRBD1
CASSQGTGSYNEQFF,TGTGCCAGCAGCCAAGGGACGGGCTCCTACAATGAGCAGTTCTTC,TRBV3-1,TRBJ2-1,many,NA
CSANKRGGRSADTQYF,TGCAGTGCTAATAAGCGGGGGGGCCGGAGTGCAGATACGCAGTATTTT,TRBV20-1,TRBJ2-3,NA,TRBD2
CASSPRGQGASYEQYF,TGCGCCAGCAGCCCGAGGGGACAGGGGGCCTCCTACGAGCAGTACTTC,TRBV10-2,TRBJ2-7,many,TRBD1
CASSSHPGHYGYTF,TGTGCCAGCAGCTCACACCCGGGACACTATGGCTACACCTTC,TRBV7-2,TRBJ1-2,NA,NA
CASSQIGVGYGYTF,TGTGCCAGCAGCCAGATTGGGGTAGGCTATGGCTACACCTTC,TRBV14,TRBJ1-2,NA,NA
CASSFIEGEQFF,TGTGCCAGCAGCTTCATCGAAGGCGAGCAGTTCTTC,TRBV3-1,TRBJ2-1,many,NA
CASSSRWNSPLHF,TGTGCCAGCAGCTCAAGGTGGAATTCCCCCCTCCACTTT,TRBV7-3,TRBJ1-6,NA,NA
CASSYGGIEGYTF,TGTGCCAGCAGTTACGGGGGGATAGAGGGCTACACCTTC,TRBV6-5,TRBJ1-2,many,NA